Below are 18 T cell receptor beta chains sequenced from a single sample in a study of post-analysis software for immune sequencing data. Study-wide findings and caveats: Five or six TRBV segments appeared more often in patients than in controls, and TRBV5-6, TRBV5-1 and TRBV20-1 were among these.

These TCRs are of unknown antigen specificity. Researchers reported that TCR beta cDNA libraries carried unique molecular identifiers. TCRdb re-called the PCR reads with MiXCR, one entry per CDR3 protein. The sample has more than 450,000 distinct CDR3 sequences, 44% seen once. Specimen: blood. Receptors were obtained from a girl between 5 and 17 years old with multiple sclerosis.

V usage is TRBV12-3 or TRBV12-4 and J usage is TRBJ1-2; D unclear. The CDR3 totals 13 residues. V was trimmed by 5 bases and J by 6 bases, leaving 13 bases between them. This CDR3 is CASSTPSLNGYTF. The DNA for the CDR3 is TGTGCCAGCAGTACCCCGAGTTTGAATGGCTACACCTTC.

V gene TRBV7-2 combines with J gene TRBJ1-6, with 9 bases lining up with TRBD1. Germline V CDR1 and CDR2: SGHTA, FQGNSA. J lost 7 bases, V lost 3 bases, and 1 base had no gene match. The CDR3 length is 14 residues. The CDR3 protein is CASSFGQGNSPLHF. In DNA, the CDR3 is TGTGCCAGCAGCTTCGGACAGGGGAATTCACCCCTCCACTTT. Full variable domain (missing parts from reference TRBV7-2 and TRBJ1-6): GAGVSQSPSNKVTEKGKDVELRCDPISGHTALYWYRQSLGQGLEFLIYFQGNSAPDKSGLPSDRFSAERTGGSVSTLTIQRTQQEDSAVYLCASSFGQGNSPLHFGNGTRLTVT.

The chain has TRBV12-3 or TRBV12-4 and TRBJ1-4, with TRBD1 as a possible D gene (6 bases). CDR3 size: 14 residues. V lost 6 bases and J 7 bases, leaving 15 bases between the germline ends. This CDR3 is CASSGVGGREKLFF. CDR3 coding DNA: TGTGCCAGCAGCGGTGTGGGGGGGCGTGAAAAACTGTTTTTT.

The CDR3 loop reads CASSQDTVVIETQYF. CDR3 DNA: TGTGCCAGCAGCCAAGATACGGTGGTCATAGAGACCCAGTACTTC. The chain combines TRBV3-1 with TRBJ2-5; unclear D gene. CDR1 and CDR2 (germline): LGHDT, YNNKEL (reference sequence). V was shortened by 0 bases and J by 4 bases, with 12 bases between the two germline ends. The CDR3 consists of 15 residues.

The CDR3 spells CASSQWGRKEQYF. CDR3 nucleotide sequence: TGTGCCAGCAGCCAGTGGGGACGTAAAGAGCAGTACTTC. The V and J genes are TRBV3-1 and TRBJ2-7; D may match TRBD1 or TRBD2 (5 bases each). Trimming shortened V by 3 bases and J by 7 bases, and 13 bases separated the two germline ends. Germline lookup yields CDR1 LGHDT and CDR2 YNNKEL (reference sequence). CDR3 length: 13 residues.

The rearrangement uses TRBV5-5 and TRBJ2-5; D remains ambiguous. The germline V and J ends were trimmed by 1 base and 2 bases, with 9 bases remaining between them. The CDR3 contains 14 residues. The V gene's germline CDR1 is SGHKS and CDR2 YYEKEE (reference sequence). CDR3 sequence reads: CASSLLSSQETQYF. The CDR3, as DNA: TGTGCCAGCAGCTTGTTGTCCTCTCAAGAGACCCAGTACTTC.

CDR3 amino acids: CASSQEASATYNEQFF. Here the CDR3 DNA reads TGCGCCAGCAGCCAGGAGGCTAGCGCGACCTACAATGAGCAGTTCTTC. This rearrangement joins TRBV4-1 to TRBJ2-1, with D possibly TRBD2 on 6 matching bases. The CDR3 sequence is 16 residues long. CDR1 and CDR2 (germline): MGHRA, YSYEKL. Trimming shortened V by 3 bases and J by 2 bases, and 14 bases separated the two germline ends.

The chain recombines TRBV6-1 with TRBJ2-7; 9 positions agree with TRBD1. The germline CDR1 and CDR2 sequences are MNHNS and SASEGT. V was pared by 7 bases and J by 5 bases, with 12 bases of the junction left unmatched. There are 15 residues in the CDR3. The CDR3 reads CASTPGTGLIHEQYF. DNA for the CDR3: TGTGCCAGCACCCCAGGGACAGGGCTGATCCACGAGCAGTACTTC.

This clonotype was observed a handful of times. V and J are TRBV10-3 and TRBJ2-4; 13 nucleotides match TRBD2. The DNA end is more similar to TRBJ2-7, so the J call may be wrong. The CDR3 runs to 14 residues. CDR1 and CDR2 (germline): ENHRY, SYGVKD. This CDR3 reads CAISRTSGSNEQYF. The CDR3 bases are TGTGCCATCAGCCGGACTAGCGGGAGTAACGAGCAGTACTTC.

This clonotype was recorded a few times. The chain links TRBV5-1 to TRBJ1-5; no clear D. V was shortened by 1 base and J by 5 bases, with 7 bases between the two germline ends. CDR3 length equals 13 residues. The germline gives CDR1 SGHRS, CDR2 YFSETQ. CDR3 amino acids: CASSLNGDQPQHF. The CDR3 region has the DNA TGCGCCAGCAGCTTGAACGGCGATCAGCCCCAGCATTTT. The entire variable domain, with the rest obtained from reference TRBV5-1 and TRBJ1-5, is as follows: KAGVTQTPRYLIKTRGQQVTLSCSPISGHRSVSWYQQTPGQGLQFLFEYFSETQRNKGNFPGRFSGRQFSNSRSEMNVSTLELGDSALYLCASSLNGDQPQHFGDGTRLSIL.

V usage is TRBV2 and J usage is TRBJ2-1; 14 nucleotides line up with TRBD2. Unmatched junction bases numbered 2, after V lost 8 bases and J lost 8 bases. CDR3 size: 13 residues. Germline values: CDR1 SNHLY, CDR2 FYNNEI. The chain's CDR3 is CASGTSGSYEQFF. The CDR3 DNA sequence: TGTGCCAGCGGGACTAGCGGGAGTTATGAGCAGTTCTTC.

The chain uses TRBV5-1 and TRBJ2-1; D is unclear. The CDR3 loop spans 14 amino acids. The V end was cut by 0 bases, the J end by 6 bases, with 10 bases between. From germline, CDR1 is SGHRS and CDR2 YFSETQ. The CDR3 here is CASSLEVVGNEQFF. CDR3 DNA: TGCGCCAGCAGCTTGGAGGTCGTTGGCAATGAGCAGTTCTTC. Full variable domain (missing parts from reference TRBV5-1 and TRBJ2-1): KAGVTQTPRYLIKTRGQQVTLSCSPISGHRSVSWYQQTPGQGLQFLFEYFSETQRNKGNFPGRFSGRQFSNSRSEMNVSTLELGDSALYLCASSLEVVGNEQFFGPGTRLTVL.

For the CDR3, the DNA is TGCAGCGTTGGGCGACTAGTGGAAACCTCCTACGAGCAGTACTTC. Its translation is CSVGRLVETSYEQYF. The chain is built from TRBV29-1 and TRBJ2-7; a possible D gene is TRBD2 (6 bases). The germline V gene encodes CDR1 SQVTM and CDR2 ANQGSEA. V was clipped by 4 bases and J by 0 bases, with 16 bases between them. The CDR3 is 15 residues long.

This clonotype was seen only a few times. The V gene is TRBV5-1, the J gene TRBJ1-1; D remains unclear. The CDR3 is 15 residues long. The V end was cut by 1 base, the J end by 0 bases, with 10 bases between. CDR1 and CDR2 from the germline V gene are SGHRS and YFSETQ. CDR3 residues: CASSLRTTLNTEAFF. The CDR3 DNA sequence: TGCGCCAGCAGCTTGAGGACCACCTTGAACACTGAAGCTTTCTTT.

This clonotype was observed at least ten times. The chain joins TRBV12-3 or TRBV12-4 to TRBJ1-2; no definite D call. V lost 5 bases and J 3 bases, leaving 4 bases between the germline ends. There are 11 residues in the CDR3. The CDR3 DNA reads TGTGCCAGCAGTCGTGACTATGGCTACACCTTC. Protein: CASSRDYGYTF.

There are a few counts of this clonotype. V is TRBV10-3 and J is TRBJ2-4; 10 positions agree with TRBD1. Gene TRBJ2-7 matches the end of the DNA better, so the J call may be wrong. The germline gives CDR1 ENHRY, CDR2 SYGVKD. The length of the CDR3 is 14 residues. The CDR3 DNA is TGTGCCATCAGTGCCCGGGACAGGGGAAACGAGCAGTACTTC. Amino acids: CAISARDRGNEQYF.

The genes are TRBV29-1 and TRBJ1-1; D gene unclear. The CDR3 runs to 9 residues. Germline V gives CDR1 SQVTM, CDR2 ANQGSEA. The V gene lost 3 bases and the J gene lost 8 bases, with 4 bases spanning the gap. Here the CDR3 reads CSVEGEAFF. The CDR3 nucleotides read TGCAGCGTTGAGGGCGAAGCTTTCTTT.

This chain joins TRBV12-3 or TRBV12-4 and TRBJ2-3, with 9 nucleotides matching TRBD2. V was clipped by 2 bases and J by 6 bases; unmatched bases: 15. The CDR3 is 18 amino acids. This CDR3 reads CASSLHRGAGGPGDTQYF. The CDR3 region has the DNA TGTGCCAGCAGTTTACATCGTGGTGCGGGAGGGCCAGGGGATACGCAGTATTTT.